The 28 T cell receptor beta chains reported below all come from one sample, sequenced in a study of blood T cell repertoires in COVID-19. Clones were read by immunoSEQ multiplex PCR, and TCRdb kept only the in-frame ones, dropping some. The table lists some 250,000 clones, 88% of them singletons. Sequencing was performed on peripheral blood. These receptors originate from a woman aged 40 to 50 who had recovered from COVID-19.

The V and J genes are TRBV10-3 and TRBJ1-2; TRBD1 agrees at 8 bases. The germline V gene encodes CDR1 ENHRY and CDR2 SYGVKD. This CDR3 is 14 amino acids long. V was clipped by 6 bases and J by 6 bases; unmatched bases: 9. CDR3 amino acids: CAIRADREGNGYTF. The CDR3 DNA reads TGTGCCATCAGGGCGGACAGGGAAGGGAATGGCTACACCTTC.

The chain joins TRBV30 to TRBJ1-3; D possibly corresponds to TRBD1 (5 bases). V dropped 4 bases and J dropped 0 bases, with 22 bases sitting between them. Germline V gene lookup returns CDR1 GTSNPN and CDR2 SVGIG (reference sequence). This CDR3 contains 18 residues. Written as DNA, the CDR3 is TGTGCCTGGATGGGGCAGGGAGGGTTGGACCTCTCTGGAAACACCATATATTTT. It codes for CAWMGQGGLDLSGNTIYF. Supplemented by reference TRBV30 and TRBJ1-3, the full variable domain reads SQTIHQWPATLVQPVGSPLSLECTVEGTSNPNLYWYRQAAGRGLQLLFYSVGIGQISSEVPQNLSASRPQDRQFILSSKKLLLSDSGFYLCAWMGQGGLDLSGNTIYFGEGSWLTVV.

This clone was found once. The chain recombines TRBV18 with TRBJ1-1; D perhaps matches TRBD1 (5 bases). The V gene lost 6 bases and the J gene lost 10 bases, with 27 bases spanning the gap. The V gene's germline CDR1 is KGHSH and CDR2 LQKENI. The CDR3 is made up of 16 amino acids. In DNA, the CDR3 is TGTGCCAGCTCGCCGGGCGGGGGAAGTGGTCTAATGAGAGCTTTCTTT. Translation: CASSPGGGSGLMRAFF.

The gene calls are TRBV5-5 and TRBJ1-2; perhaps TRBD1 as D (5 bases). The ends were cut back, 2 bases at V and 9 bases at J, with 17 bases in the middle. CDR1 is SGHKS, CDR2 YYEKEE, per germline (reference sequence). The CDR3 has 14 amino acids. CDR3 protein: CASSFTWAGGSYTF. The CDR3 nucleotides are TGTGCCAGCAGCTTCACGTGGGCCGGGGGGAGCTACACCTTC.

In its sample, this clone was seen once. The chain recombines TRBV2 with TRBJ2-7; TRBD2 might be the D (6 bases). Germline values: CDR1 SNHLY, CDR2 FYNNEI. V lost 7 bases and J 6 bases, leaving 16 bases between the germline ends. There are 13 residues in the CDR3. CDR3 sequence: CASKARGTSEQYV. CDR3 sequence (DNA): TGTGCCAGCAAGGCTCGCGGGACCTCCGAGCAGTACGTC.

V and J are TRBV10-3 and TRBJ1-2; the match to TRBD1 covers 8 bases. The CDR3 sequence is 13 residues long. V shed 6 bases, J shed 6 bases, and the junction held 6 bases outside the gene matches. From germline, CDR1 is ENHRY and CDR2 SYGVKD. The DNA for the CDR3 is TGTGCCATCAGGGAAACAGGGGGTGATGGCTACACCTTC. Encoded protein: CAIRETGGDGYTF.

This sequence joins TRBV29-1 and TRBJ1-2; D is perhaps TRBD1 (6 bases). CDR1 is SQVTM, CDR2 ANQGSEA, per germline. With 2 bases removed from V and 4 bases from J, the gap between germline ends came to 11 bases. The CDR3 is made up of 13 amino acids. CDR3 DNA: TGCAGCGTTGAAAGGACAGTTTCCTATGGCTACACCTTC. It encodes CSVERTVSYGYTF. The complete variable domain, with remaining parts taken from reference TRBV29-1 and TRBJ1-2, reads SAVISQKPSRDICQRGTSLTIQCQVDSQVTMMFWYRQQPGQSLTLIATANQGSEATYESGFVIDKFPISRPNLTFSTLTVSNMSPEDSSIYLCSVERTVSYGYTFGSGTRLTVV.

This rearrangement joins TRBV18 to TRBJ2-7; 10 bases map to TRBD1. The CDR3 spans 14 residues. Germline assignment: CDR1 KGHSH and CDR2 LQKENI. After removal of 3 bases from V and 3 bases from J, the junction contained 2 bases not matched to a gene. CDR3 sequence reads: CASSPGTGVYEQYF. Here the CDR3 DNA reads TGTGCCAGCTCACCTGGGACAGGGGTCTACGAGCAGTACTTC.

CDR3 residues: CAAGGASGRAEQFF. The CDR3 DNA reads TGTGCCGCAGGGGGGGCTAGCGGGAGGGCTGAGCAGTTCTTC. The V and J genes are TRBV6-5 and TRBJ2-1, with TRBD2 matching 12 bases. The V and J ends lost 11 bases and 9 bases, in that order; junction bases with no gene match: 11. This CDR3 has 14 amino acids. Germline CDR1 and CDR2: MNHEY and SVGAGI.

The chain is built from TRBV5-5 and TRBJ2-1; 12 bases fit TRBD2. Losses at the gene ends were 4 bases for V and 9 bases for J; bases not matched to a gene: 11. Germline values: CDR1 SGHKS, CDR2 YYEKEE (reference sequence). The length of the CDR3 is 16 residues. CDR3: CASSPHLAGGVGEQFF. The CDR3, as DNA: TGTGCCAGCAGCCCCCACCTAGCGGGAGGGGTTGGTGAGCAGTTCTTC.

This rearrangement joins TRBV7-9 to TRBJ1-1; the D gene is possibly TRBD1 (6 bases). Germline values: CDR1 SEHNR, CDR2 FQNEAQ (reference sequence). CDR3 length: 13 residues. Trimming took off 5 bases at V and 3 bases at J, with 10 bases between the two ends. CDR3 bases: TGTGCCAGCAGCCAAGGGGGGGACACTGAAGCTTTCTTT. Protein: CASSQGGDTEAFF. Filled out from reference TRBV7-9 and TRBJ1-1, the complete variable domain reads DTGVSQNPRHKITKRGQNVTFRCDPISEHNRLYWYRQTLGQGPEFLTYFQNEAQLEKSRLLSDRFSAERPKGSFSTLEIQRTEQGDSAMYLCASSQGGDTEAFFGQGTRLTVV.

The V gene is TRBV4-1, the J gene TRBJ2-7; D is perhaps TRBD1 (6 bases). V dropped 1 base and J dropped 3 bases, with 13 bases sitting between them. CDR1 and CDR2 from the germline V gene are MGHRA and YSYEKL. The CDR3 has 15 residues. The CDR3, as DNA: TGCGCCAGCAGCCAAGTTACGGGACACCTCTACGAGCAGTACTTC. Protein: CASSQVTGHLYEQYF.

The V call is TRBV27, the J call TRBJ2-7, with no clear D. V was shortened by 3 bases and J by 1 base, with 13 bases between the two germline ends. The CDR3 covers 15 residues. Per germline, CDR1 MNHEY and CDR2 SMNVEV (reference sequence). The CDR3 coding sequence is TGTGCCAGCAGTTTGGATGCGCTGAGGTCCTACGAGCAGTACTTC. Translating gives CASSLDALRSYEQYF.

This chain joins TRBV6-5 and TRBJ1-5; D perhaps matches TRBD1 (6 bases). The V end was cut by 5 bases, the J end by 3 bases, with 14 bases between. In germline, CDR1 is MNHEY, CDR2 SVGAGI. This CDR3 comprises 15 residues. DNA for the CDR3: TGTGCCAGCAGTAGGGAATCAGGGGCCAATCAGCCCCAGCATTTT. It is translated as CASSRESGANQPQHF.

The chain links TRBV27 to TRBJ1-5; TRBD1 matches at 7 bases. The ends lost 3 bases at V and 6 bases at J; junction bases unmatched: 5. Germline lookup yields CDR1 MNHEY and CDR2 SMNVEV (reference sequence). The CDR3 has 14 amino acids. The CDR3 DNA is TGTGCCAGCAGTTTCTCCCCAGGGGGTCAGCCCCAGCATTTT. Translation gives CASSFSPGGQPQHF.

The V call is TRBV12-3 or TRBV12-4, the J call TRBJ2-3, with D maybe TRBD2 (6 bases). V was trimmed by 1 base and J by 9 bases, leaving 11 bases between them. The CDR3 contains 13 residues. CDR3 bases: TGTGCCAGCAGTTTAGGGGGGGAGTGGACGCAGTATTTT. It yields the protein CASSLGGEWTQYF.

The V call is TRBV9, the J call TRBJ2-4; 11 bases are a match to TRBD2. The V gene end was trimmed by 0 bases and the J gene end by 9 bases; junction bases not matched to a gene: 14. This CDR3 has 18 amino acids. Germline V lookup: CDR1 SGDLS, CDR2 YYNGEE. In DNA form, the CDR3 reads TGTGCCAGCAGCGTAGCTCCTGAACTAGCGGGAGTGGTAAGCATTCAGTACTTC. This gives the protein CASSVAPELAGVVSIQYF. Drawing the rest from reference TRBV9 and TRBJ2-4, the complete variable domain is DSGVTQTPKHLITATGQRVTLRCSPRSGDLSVYWYQQSLDQGLQFLIQYYNGEERAKGNILERFSAQQFPDLHSELNLSSLELGDSALYFCASSVAPELAGVVSIQYFGAGTRLSVL.

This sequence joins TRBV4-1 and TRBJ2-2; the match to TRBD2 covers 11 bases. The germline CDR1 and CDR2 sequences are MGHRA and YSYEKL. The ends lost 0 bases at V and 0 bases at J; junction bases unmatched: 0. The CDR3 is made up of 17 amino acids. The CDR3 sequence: CASSQEGLAANTGELFF. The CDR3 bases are TGCGCCAGCAGCCAAGAGGGACTAGCGGCGAACACCGGGGAGCTGTTTTTT.

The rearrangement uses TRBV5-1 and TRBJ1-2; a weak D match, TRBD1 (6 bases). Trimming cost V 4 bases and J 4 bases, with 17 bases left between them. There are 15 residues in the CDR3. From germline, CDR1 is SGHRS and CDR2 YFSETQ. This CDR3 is CASSPEGGHGYGYTF. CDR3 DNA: TGCGCCAGCAGCCCCGAGGGGGGGCATGGCTATGGCTACACCTTC.

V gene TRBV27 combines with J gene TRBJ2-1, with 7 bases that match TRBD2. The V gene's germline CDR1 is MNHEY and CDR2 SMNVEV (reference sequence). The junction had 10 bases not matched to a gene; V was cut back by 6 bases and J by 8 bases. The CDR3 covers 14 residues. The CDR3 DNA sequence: TGTGCCAGCAGGGCCCGGCCCAGCGGGGATGAGCAGTTCTTC. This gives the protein CASRARPSGDEQFF.

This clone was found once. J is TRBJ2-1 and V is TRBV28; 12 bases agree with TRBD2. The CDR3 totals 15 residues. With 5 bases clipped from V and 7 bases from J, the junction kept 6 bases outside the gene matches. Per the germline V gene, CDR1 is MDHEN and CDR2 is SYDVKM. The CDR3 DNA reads TGTGCCAGCAGTCTAGCGGGAGGGCCTCGGAATGAGCAGTTCTTC. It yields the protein CASSLAGGPRNEQFF.

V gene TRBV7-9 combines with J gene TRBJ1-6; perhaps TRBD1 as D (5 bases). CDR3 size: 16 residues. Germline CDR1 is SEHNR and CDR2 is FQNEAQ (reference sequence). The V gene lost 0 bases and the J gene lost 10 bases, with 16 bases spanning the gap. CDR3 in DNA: TGTGCCAGCAGCTTAGCCTGGGGCCGGGCCCAATCACCCCTCCACTTT. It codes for CASSLAWGRAQSPLHF.

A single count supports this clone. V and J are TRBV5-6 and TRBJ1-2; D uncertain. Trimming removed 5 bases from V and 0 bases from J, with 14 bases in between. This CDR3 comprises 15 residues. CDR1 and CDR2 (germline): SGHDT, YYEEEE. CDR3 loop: CASRSRPGANYGYTF. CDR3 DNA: TGTGCCAGCAGAAGCAGACCCGGAGCTAACTATGGCTACACCTTC. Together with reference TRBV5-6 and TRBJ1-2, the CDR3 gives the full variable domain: DAGVTQSPTHLIKTRGQQVTLRCSPKSGHDTVSWYQQALGQGPQFIFQYYEEEERQRGNFPDRFSGHQFPNYSSELNVNALLLGDSALYLCASRSRPGANYGYTFGSGTRLTVV.

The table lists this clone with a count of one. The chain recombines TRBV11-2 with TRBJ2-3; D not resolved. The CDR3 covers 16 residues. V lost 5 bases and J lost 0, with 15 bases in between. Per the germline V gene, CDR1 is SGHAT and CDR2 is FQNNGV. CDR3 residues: CASSPSGGASTDTQYF. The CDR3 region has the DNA TGTGCCAGCAGCCCAAGTGGCGGAGCAAGCACAGATACGCAGTATTTT.

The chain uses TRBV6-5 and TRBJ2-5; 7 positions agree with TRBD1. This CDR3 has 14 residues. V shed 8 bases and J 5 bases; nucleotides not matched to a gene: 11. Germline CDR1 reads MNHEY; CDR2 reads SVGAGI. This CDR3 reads CASGLTGLRETQYF. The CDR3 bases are TGTGCCAGCGGCTTGACAGGGTTGAGGGAGACCCAGTACTTC.

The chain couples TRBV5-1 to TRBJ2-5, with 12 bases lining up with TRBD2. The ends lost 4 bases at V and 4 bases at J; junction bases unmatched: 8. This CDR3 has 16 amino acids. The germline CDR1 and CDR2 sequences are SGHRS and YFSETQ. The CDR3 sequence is CASSARTSGKGETQYF. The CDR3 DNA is TGCGCCAGCAGCGCCCGGACTAGCGGGAAGGGAGAGACCCAGTACTTC. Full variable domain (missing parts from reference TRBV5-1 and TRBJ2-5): KAGVTQTPRYLIKTRGQQVTLSCSPISGHRSVSWYQQTPGQGLQFLFEYFSETQRNKGNFPGRFSGRQFSNSRSEMNVSTLELGDSALYLCASSARTSGKGETQYFGPGTRLLVL.

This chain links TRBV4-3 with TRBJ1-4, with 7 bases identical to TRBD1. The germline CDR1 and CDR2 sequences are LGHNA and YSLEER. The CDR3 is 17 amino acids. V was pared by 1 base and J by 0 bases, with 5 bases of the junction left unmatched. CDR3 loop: CASSQVAGTATNEKLFF. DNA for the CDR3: TGCGCCAGCAGCCAAGTCGCAGGGACAGCAACTAATGAAAAACTGTTTTTT.

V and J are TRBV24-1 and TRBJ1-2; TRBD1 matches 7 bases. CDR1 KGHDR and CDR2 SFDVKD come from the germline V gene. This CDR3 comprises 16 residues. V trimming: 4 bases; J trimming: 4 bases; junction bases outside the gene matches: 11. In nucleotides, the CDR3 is TGTGCCACCAGTGAGGGGGACAGACGGAAACGCTATGGCTACACCTTC. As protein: CATSEGDRRKRYGYTF.